This TCR beta chain is drawn from a study of blood T cells in healthy people across ages. Extracted total RNA amounted to at least 5.5 micrograms for each sample. The CDR3 loop spans 15 amino acids. Trimming removed 5 bases from V and 2 bases from J; junction bases left unmatched: 8. Germline CDR1 is DFQATT and CDR2 is SNEGSKA (reference sequence). With a J-beta primer mix and a sample-barcoded 5' primer, a second PCR ran about 7 to 12 cycles. TCRdb redid the calling of the 5' RACE reads with MiXCR, one entry per CDR3 protein. The sample lists around 620,000 distinct CDR3 sequences; 27% were seen once.

The material sequenced was blood. V gene TRBV20-1 combines with J gene TRBJ1-5, with 8 nucleotides matching TRBD1. The TCR sequence derives from a woman aged 70-85 years in good health. Here the CDR3 DNA reads TGCAGTGCTCGCCTCGACAGGGGCGGCAATCAGCCCCAGCATTTT. It is translated as CSARLDRGGNQPQHF.